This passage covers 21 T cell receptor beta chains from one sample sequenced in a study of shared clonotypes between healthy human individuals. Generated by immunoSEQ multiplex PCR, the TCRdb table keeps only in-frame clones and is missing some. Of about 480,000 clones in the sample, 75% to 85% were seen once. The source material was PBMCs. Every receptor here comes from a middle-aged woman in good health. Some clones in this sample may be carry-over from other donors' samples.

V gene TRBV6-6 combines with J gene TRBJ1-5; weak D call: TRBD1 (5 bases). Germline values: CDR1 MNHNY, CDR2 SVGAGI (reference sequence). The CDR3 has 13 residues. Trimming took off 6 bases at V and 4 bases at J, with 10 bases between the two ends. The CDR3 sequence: CASSRDGNQPQHF. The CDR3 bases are TGTGCCAGCAGCAGGGACGGAAATCAGCCCCAGCATTTT.

The CDR3 nucleotides read TGTGCCAGCAGCTTAGCTCCCCATCAGCCCCAGCATTTT. This translates into CASSLAPHQPQHF. The chain is built from TRBV7-2 and TRBJ1-5; D is unclear. The germline V gene encodes CDR1 SGHTA and CDR2 FQGNSA. Trimming left V 0 bases short and J 5 bases short, with 5 bases between. The CDR3 length is 13 residues.

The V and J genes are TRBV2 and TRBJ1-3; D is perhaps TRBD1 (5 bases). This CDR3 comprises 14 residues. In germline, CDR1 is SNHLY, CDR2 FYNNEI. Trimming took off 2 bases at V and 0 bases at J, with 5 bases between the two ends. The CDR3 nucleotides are TGTGCCAGCAGTGAACAGGGCTCTGGAAACACCATATATTTT. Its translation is CASSEQGSGNTIYF.

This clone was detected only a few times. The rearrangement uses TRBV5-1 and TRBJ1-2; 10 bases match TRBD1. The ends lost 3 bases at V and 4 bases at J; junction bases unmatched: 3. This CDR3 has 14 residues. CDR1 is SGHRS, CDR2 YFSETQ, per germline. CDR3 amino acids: CASSWTGGRYGYTF. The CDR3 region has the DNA TGCGCCAGCAGCTGGACAGGGGGTCGCTATGGCTACACCTTC.

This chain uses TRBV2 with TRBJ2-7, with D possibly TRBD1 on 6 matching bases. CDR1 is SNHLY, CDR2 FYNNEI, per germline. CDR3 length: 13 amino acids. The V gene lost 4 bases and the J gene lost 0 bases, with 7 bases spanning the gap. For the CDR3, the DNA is TGTGCCAGCAGTGGGACAGACTCCTACGAGCAGTACTTC. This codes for CASSGTDSYEQYF.

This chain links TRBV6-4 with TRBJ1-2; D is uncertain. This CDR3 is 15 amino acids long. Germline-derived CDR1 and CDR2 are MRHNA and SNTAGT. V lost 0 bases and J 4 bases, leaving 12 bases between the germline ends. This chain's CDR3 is CASSDSPGGSYGYTF. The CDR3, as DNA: TGTGCCAGCAGTGACTCACCGGGTGGGTCCTATGGCTACACCTTC.

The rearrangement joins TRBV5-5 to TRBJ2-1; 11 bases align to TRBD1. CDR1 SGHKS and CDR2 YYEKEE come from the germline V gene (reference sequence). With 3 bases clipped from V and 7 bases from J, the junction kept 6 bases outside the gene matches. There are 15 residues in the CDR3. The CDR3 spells CASSSPDRGRNEQFF. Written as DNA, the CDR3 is TGTGCCAGCAGCTCCCCGGACAGGGGGCGAAATGAGCAGTTCTTC.

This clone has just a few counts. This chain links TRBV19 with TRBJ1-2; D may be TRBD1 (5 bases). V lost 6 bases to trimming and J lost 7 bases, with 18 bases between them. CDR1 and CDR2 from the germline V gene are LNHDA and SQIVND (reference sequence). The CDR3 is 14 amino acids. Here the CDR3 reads CASSPSRGRVGYTF. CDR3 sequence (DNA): TGTGCCAGTAGCCCTTCGCGGGGCAGGGTTGGCTACACCTTC.

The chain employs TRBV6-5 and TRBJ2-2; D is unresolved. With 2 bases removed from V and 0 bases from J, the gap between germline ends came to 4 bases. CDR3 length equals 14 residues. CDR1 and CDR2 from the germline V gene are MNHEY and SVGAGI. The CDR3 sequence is CASSYGANTGELFF. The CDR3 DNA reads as TGTGCCAGCAGTTACGGCGCGAACACCGGGGAGCTGTTTTTT.

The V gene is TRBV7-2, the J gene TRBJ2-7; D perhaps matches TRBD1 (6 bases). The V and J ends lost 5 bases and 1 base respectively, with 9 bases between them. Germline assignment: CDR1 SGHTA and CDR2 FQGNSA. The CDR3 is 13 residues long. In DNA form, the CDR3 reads TGTGCCAGCAGCAAGAGGGGGTCCTACGAGCAGTACTTC. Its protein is CASSKRGSYEQYF. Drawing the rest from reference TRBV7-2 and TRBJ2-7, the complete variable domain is GAGVSQSPSNKVTEKGKDVELRCDPISGHTALYWYRQSLGQGLEFLIYFQGNSAPDKSGLPSDRFSAERTGGSVSTLTIQRTQQEDSAVYLCASSKRGSYEQYFGPGTRLTVT.

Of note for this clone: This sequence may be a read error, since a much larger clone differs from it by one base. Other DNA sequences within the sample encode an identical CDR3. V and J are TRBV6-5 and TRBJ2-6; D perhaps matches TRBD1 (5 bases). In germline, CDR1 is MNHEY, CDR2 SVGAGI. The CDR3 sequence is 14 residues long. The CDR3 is CASSRLSGANVLTF. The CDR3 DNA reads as TGTGCCAGCAGCCGACTTTCTGGGGCCAACGTCCTAACTTTC.

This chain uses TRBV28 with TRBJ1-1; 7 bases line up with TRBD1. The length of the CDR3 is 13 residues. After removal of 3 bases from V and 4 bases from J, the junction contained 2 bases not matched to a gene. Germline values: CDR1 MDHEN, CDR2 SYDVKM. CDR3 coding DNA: TGTGCCAGCAGTTTGAGGGGGCGCACTGAAGCTTTCTTT. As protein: CASSLRGRTEAFF.

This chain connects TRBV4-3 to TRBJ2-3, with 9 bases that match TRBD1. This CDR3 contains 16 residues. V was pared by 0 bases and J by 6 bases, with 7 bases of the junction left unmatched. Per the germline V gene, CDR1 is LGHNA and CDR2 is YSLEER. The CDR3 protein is CASSQEGDRVSDTQYF. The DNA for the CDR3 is TGCGCCAGCAGCCAAGAAGGGGACAGGGTATCTGATACGCAGTATTTT.

CDR3 DNA: TGTGCCAGCAGTTTGAACCCGGGACTAGCGGACGCGAACACCGGGGAGCTGTTTTTT. As protein: CASSLNPGLADANTGELFF. The chain is built from TRBV27 and TRBJ2-2; 11 bases map to TRBD2. V shed 3 bases and J 0 bases; nucleotides not matched to a gene: 9. Germline lookup yields CDR1 MNHEY and CDR2 SMNVEV (reference sequence). The length of the CDR3 is 19 residues.

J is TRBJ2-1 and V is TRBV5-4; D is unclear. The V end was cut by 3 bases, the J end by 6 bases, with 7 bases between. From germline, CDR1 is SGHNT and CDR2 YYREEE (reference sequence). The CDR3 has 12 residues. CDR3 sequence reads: CASSSDTNEQFF. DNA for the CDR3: TGTGCCAGCAGCTCTGACACCAATGAGCAGTTCTTC. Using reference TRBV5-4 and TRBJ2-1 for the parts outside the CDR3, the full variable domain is ETGVTQSPTHLIKTRGQQVTLRCSSQSGHNTVSWYQQALGQGPQFIFQYYREEENGRGNFPPRFSGLQFPNYSSELNVNALELDDSALYLCASSSDTNEQFFGPGTRLTVL.

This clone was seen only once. The DNA for the CDR3 is TGTGCCAGCAGCTTAGGAGGGGGGTTAGAGCAGTACTTC. It codes for CASSLGGGLEQYF. The chain recombines TRBV7-9 with TRBJ2-5; D is possibly TRBD1 or TRBD2 (6 bases each). This CDR3 spans 13 amino acids. Germline V gene lookup returns CDR1 SEHNR and CDR2 FQNEAQ (reference sequence). V lost 1 base and J 11 bases, leaving 14 bases between the germline ends.

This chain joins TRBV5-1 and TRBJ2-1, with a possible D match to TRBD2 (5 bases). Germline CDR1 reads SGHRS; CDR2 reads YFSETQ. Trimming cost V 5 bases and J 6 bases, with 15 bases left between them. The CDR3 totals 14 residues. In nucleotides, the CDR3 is TGCGCCAGCAGTGGTAGCGTGGCGACCAATGAGCAGTTCTTC. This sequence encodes CASSGSVATNEQFF.

CDR3 sequence reads: CASRIRSGQPQHF. The DNA for the CDR3 is TGTGCCAGCAGGATCAGGTCCGGGCAGCCCCAGCATTTT. The V gene is TRBV2, the J gene TRBJ1-5; no definite D call. Germline V CDR1 and CDR2: SNHLY, FYNNEI. Trimming removed 6 bases from V and 7 bases from J, with 13 bases in between. CDR3 length: 13 residues.

CDR3 nucleotides: TGTGCCAGCAGCTTTCTAGCGGGAGGTTCCTACGAGCAGTACTTC. Translating gives CASSFLAGGSYEQYF. The chain combines TRBV5-5 with TRBJ2-7; 11 bases map to TRBD2. V dropped 2 bases and J dropped 1; count of bases not matched to a gene: 2. This CDR3 contains 15 residues. CDR1 SGHKS and CDR2 YYEKEE come from the germline V gene (reference sequence).

The CDR3 is CASSATGTGLDEQYF. The CDR3 DNA sequence: TGTGCCAGCAGCGCCACCGGGACAGGGTTGGACGAGCAGTACTTC. V and J are TRBV9 and TRBJ2-7, with 9 bases that match TRBD1. This CDR3 has 15 residues. CDR1 SGDLS and CDR2 YYNGEE come from the germline V gene. J was trimmed by 5 bases and V by 3 bases; bases with no gene match: 9.

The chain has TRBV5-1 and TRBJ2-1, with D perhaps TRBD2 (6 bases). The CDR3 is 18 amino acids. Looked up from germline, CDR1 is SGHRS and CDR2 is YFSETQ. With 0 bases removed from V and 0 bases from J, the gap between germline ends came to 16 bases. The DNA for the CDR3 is TGCGCCAGCAGCTTGGCCTTGGGGGGAATGCACTCCTACAATGAGCAGTTCTTC. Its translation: CASSLALGGMHSYNEQFF.